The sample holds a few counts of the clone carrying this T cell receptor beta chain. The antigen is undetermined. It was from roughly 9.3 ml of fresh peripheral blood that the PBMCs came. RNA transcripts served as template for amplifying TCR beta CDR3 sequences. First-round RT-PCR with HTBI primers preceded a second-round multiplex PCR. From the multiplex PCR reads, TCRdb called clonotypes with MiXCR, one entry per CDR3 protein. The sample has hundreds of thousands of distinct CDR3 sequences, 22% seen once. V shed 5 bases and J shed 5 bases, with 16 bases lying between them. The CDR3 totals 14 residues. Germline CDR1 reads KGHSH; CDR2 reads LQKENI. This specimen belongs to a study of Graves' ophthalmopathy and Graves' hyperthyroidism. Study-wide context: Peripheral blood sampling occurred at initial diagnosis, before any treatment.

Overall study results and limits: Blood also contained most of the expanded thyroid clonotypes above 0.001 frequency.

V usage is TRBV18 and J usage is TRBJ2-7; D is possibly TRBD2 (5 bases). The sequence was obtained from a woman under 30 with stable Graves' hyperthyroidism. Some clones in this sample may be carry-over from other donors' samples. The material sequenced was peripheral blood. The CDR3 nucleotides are TGTGCCAGCTCATCTGCCCGGGGTCGCGACGAGCAGTACTTC. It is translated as CASSSARGRDEQYF.